The 8 T cell receptor beta chains reported below all come from one sample, sequenced in a study of PD-1 blockade in mismatch repair-deficient tumors. Profiling relied on immunoSEQ multiplex PCR, and the TCRdb table lists in-frame clones only, not all of them. Of 100,000 to 150,000 clones detected, about 88% appear once; the ten largest clones hold 13%. The sequences come from peripheral blood, collected 44 weeks after starting pembrolizumab. The receptors derive from an adult with mismatch repair-deficient cancer.

The chain has TRBV4-3 and TRBJ2-2; 9 bases fit TRBD2. V trimming: 2 bases; J trimming: 5 bases; junction bases outside the gene matches: 6. This CDR3 contains 16 residues. The V gene's germline CDR1 is LGHNA and CDR2 YSLEER. CDR3: CASSQLAGDGTGELFF. The CDR3 DNA follows: TGCGCCAGCAGCCAATTAGCGGGAGATGGTACCGGGGAGCTGTTTTTT.

This clone occurred a few times. The chain combines TRBV6-1 with TRBJ2-1; no reliable D call. The germline V gene encodes CDR1 MNHNS and CDR2 SASEGT. This CDR3 has 13 residues. Trimming pared 4 bases from V and 3 bases from J, leaving 7 bases between. In nucleotides, the CDR3 is TGTGCCAGCAGTGTAGGAGACTACAATGAGCAGTTCTTC. Protein: CASSVGDYNEQFF.

The rearrangement joins TRBV4-1 to TRBJ2-1; 11 bases fit TRBD2. Germline V gene lookup returns CDR1 MGHRA and CDR2 YSYEKL. The J segment lost 0 bases and the V segment lost 5 bases, leaving 9 bases of the junction unmatched. This CDR3 is 18 amino acids long. In DNA, the CDR3 is TGCGCCAGCAGCGAACTAGCGGGAGCGGGGAGCTCCTACAATGAGCAGTTCTTC. Protein product: CASSELAGAGSSYNEQFF.

The CDR3 loop reads CASSLVGNRETQYF. CDR3 nucleotide sequence: TGCGCCAGCAGCTTGGTGGGTAACCGAGAGACCCAGTACTTC. V is TRBV5-1 and J is TRBJ2-5, with D unclear. CDR3 length: 14 amino acids. In germline, CDR1 is SGHRS, CDR2 YFSETQ. V was clipped by 0 bases and J by 4 bases, with 10 bases between them.

This chain uses TRBV9 with TRBJ1-2; 9 bases are shared with TRBD1. The CDR3 contains 15 residues. Looked up from germline, CDR1 is SGDLS and CDR2 is YYNGEE. The V gene end was trimmed by 4 bases and the J gene end by 8 bases; junction bases not matched to a gene: 12. CDR3: CASSRSGTGREGYTF. CDR3 in DNA: TGTGCCAGCAGCAGATCCGGGACAGGGCGTGAGGGCTACACCTTC.

The gene calls are TRBV5-4 and TRBJ2-7; 12 nucleotides align to TRBD2. V lost 4 bases to trimming and J lost 0 bases; unmatched junction nucleotides: 2. Germline V gene lookup returns CDR1 SGHNT and CDR2 YYREEE (reference sequence). CDR3 length equals 15 residues. The CDR3 DNA is TGTGCCAGCAGCACTAGCGGGAGGTCCTCCTACGAGCAGTACTTC. This translates into CASSTSGRSSYEQYF.

This sequence joins TRBV7-9 and TRBJ2-1; TRBD1 matches 9 bases. CDR1 and CDR2 (germline): SEHNR, FQNEAQ (reference sequence). J lost 4 bases, V lost 5 bases, and 12 bases had no gene match. The CDR3 contains 17 residues. CDR3 protein: CASSGTGSTLGYNEQFF. DNA of the CDR3: TGTGCCAGCAGCGGGACAGGGTCAACCTTGGGGTACAATGAGCAGTTCTTC.

The V gene is TRBV5-8, the J gene TRBJ1-5; D is uncertain. Germline values: CDR1 SGHTS, CDR2 YDEGEE. V lost 0 bases to trimming and J lost 10 bases, with 8 bases between them. This CDR3 is built from 12 residues. This CDR3 is CASSLGVSPQHF. CDR3 sequence (DNA): TGTGCCAGCAGCTTGGGTGTATCTCCCCAGCATTTT.